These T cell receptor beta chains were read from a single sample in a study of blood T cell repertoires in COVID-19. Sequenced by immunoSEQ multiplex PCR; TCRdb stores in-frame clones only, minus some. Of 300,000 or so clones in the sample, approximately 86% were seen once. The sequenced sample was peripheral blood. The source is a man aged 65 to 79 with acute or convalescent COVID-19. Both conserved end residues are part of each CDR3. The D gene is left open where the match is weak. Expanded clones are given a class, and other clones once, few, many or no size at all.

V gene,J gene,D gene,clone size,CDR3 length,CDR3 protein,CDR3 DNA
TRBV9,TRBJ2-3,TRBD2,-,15,CASSTWDYSTDTQYF,TGTGCCAGCAGCACCTGGGACTACTCCACAGATACGCAGTATTTT
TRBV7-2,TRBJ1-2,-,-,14,CASSNAQGWDGYTF,TGTGCCAGCTCGAACGCACAGGGATGGGATGGCTACACCTTC
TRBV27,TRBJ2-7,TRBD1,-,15,CASSRTGANSYEQYF,TGTGCCAGCAGCCGAACAGGGGCTAACTCCTACGAGCAGTACTTC
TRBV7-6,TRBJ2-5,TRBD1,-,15,CASSPGTGGAETQYF,TGTGCCAGCAGCCCTGGGACAGGGGGCGCAGAGACCCAGTACTTC
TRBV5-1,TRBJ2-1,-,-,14,CASSRTADYNEQFF,TGCGCCAGCAGCCGCACCGCGGATTACAATGAGCAGTTCTTC
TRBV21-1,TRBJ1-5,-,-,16,CASSTRGTAINQPQHF,TGTGCCAGCAGCACCCGGGGGACAGCGATAAATCAGCCCCAGCATTTT
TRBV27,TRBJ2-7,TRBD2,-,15,CASSSGLGGTYEQYF,TGTGCCAGCAGTTCGGGACTAGGGGGGACCTACGAGCAGTACTTC
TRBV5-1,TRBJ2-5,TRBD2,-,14,CASSLLAGEETQYF,TGCGCCAGCAGCTTACTAGCGGGGGAAGAGACCCAGTACTTC
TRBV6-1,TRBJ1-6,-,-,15,CASSESRSYNSPLHF,TGTGCCAGCAGTGAATCGCGGTCCTATAATTCACCCCTCCACTTT
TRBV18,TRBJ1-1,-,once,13,CASSPRVAAEAFF,TGTGCCAGCTCACCACGAGTGGCGGCTGAAGCTTTCTTT
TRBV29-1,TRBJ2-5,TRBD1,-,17,CSVEPTRSRGRGETQYF,TGCAGCGTTGAACCCACCCGGTCAAGGGGGCGTGGAGAGACCCAGTACTTC
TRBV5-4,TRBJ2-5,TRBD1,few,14,CASSIWTGQETQYF,TGTGCCAGCAGCATTTGGACAGGGCAAGAGACCCAGTACTTC
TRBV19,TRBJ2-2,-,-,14,CASSIDIGGGELFF,TGTGCCAGTAGTATAGATATAGGGGGCGGGGAGCTGTTTTTT
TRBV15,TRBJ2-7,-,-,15,CATSRDQQAAYEQYF,TGTGCCACCAGCAGAGATCAACAGGCGGCCTACGAGCAGTACTTC